A single sample gave rise to the 3 T cell receptor beta chains below, sequenced in a study of cytomegalovirus exposure and HLA in healthy donors. PCR involved 60 Vbeta and 13 Jbeta primers. Sequenced by immunoSEQ multiplex PCR; TCRdb stores in-frame clones only, minus some. The profile covers roughly 120,000 clones, with over 60% appearing a single time and approximately 1% taken by the ten largest. The source material was PBMCs. The receptors derive from a human donor in good health.

The V call is TRBV12-5, the J call TRBJ1-5, with D uncertain. Trimming left V 0 bases short and J 0 bases short, with 15 bases between. The CDR3 runs to 18 residues. Per the germline V gene, CDR1 is LGHNT and CDR2 is FRNRAP. The CDR3 coding sequence is TGTGCTAGTGGTTTGGTACGGCAGGAGGACTATAGCAATCAGCCCCAGCATTTT. It translates to CASGLVRQEDYSNQPQHF. Full variable domain (missing parts from reference TRBV12-5 and TRBJ1-5): DARVTQTPRHKVTEMGQEVTMRCQPILGHNTVFWYRQTMMQGLELLAYFRNRAPLDDSGMPKDRFSAEMPDATLATLKIQPSEPRDSAVYFCASGLVRQEDYSNQPQHFGDGTRLSIL.

CDR3: CASSLGQHYEQYF. In DNA, the CDR3 is TGTGCCAGCAGCCTGGGGCAGCACTACGAGCAGTACTTC. This chain joins TRBV6-6 and TRBJ2-7; D may be TRBD1 (5 bases). V gave up 6 bases and J gave up 3 bases, with 12 bases separating them. The CDR3 consists of 13 residues. Germline loops: CDR1 MNHNY, CDR2 SVGAGI (reference sequence).

The V gene is TRBV30, the J gene TRBJ1-6; D gene ambiguous. The CDR3 totals 15 residues. The germline V and J ends were trimmed by 2 bases and 10 bases, with 18 bases remaining between them. The V gene's germline CDR1 is GTSNPN and CDR2 SVGIG (reference sequence). The CDR3 region has the DNA TGTGCCTGGAGTAAAGAGAGAGGAGAGGAGTCACCCCTCCACTTT. This translates into CAWSKERGEESPLHF.